Sequencing of this T cell receptor (beta chain) was carried out in a study of control samples from healthy donors and cancer patients. The CDR3 is 16 residues long. The V end lost 4 bases, the J end lost 4 bases, and 18 bases lay between the germline ends. Method: immunoSEQ multiplex PCR; TCRdb's copy keeps in-frame clones and lacks some. The sample shows nearly 200,000 clones, about 90% of them seen only once. This clone was counted once. The sample was blood. The clonotype comes from a man between 25 and 39 years old in good health. This sequence joins TRBV5-3 and TRBJ1-3; D is unresolved. TRBV5-3 counts as an open reading frame of uncertain function. The CDR3 here is CARSAFARPVGNTIYF. CDR3 bases: TGTGCCAGAAGCGCGTTCGCAAGGCCGGTAGGAAACACCATATATTTT.